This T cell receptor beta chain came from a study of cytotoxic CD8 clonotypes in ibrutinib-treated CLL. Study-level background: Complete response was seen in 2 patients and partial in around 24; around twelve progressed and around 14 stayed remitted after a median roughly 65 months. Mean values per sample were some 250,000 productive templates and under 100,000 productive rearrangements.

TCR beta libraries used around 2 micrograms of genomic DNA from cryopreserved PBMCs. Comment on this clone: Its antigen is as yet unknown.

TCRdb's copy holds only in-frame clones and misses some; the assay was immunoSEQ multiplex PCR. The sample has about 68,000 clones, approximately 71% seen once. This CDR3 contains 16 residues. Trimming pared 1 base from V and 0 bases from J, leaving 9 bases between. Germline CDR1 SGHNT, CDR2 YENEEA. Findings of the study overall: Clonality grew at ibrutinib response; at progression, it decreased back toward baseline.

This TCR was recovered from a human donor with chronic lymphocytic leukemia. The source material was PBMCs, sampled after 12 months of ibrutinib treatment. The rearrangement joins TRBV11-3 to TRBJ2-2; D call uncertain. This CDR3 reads CASSLGGSANTGELFF. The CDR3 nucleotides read TGTGCCAGCAGCTTAGGAGGCAGCGCGAACACCGGGGAGCTGTTTTTT.